Listed below are T cell receptor beta chains from one sample, sequenced in a study of blood T cell repertoires in COVID-19. Clones were sequenced by immunoSEQ multiplex PCR, and TCRdb holds only the in-frame ones, with some missing. In the table there are about 260,000 clones, 70% to 90% of which are singletons. What was sequenced was peripheral blood. The receptors were sampled from a human donor in a cohort sampled during active COVID-19. CDR3s include the opening cysteine and the closing phenylalanine or tryptophan. A D gene is named only where the DNA matches it firmly. Part of the rows lack a size; the others show once, few, many or a class for expanded clones.

abundance | j_gene | v_gene | d_gene | CDR3aa | CDR3nt
. | TRBJ2-5 | TRBV4-3 | TRBD2 | CASSQFLAGRGETQYF | TGCGCCAGCAGCCAATTTCTAGCGGGGAGGGGAGAGACCCAGTACTTC
. | TRBJ1-4 | TRBV7-9 | . | CASRAATNEKLFF | TGTGCCAGCAGGGCCGCAACTAATGAAAAACTGTTTTTT
once | TRBJ1-3 | TRBV3-1/TRBV3-2 | . | CASSQERLRGAGNTIYF | TGTGCCAGCAGCCAAGAGAGGCTCCGAGGTGCTGGAAACACCATATATTTT
. | TRBJ1-2 | TRBV28 | . | CASSLPSSRGLPFGGYTF | TGTGCCAGCAGTCTACCCTCCTCTCGGGGATTACCGTTCGGGGGCTACACCTTC
. | TRBJ2-7 | TRBV19 | . | CASSLDRYYEQYF | TGTGCCAGTAGCCTAGACCGATACTACGAGCAGTACTTC
. | TRBJ1-1 | TRBV4-2 | . | CASSQVRERGNTEAFF | TGTGCCAGCAGCCAAGTCAGGGAAAGGGGGAACACTGAAGCTTTCTTT
. | TRBJ2-7 | TRBV9 | . | CASSVEDELVQVPYEQYF | TGTGCCAGCAGCGTAGAAGATGAACTAGTTCAAGTCCCGTACGAGCAGTACTTC
. | TRBJ2-7 | TRBV6-2/TRBV6-3 | . | CASSYQGLYEQYF | TGTGCCAGCAGTTACCAGGGGCTCTACGAGCAGTACTTC
. | TRBJ2-1 | TRBV19 | . | CASSAGESSYNEQFF | TGTGCCAGTAGCGCCGGGGAGAGCTCCTACAATGAGCAGTTCTTC
. | TRBJ2-7 | TRBV27 | TRBD1 | CASSLNRGLSYEQYF | TGTGCCAGCAGTTTGAACAGGGGCCTTTCCTACGAGCAGTACTTC
. | TRBJ2-1 | TRBV6-6 | . | CASSYQSGVNEQFF | TGTGCCAGCAGTTATCAGTCGGGGGTAAATGAGCAGTTCTTC
once | TRBJ2-7 | TRBV28 | . | CASKPRGYSYEQYF | TGTGCCAGCAAACCCCGGGGGTATAGTTACGAGCAGTACTTC
. | TRBJ2-1 | TRBV7-3 | TRBD2 | CASSHSGVSYNEQFF | TGTGCCAGCAGCCACAGCGGGGTCTCCTACAATGAGCAGTTCTTC
once | TRBJ1-1 | TRBV28 | . | CASSLRTGVAFF | TGTGCCAGCAGTCTGCGGACGGGGGTAGCTTTCTTT
. | TRBJ1-1 | TRBV4-3 | . | CASSQANRVLIEAEAFF | TGCGCCAGCAGCCAAGCCAACAGGGTACTTATAGAGGCTGAAGCTTTCTTT
. | TRBJ1-2 | TRBV19 | TRBD1 | CASSIPGTGGNGYTF | TGTGCCAGTAGTATTCCCGGGACAGGTGGAAATGGCTACACCTTC
. | TRBJ1-2 | TRBV5-4 | TRBD1 | CASSLQGQAYGYTF | TGTGCCAGCAGCTTACAAGGACAGGCTTATGGCTACACCTTC
. | TRBJ1-3 | TRBV24-1 | . | CATSDNRAGNTIYF | TGTGCCACCAGTGATAACAGGGCTGGAAACACCATATATTTT
. | TRBJ1-2 | TRBV24-1 | TRBD1 | CATSDEDRGYGYTF | TGTGCCACCAGTGATGAGGACAGGGGCTATGGCTACACCTTC
. | TRBJ1-4 | TRBV19 | . | CASSSTGQATNEKLFF | TGTGCCAGTAGTAGCACAGGGCAGGCAACTAATGAAAAACTGTTTTTT
. | TRBJ1-4 | TRBV3-1/TRBV3-2 | . | CASSQDQGENEKLFF | TGTGCCAGCAGCCAAGATCAGGGTGAGAATGAAAAACTGTTTTTT
. | TRBJ1-4 | TRBV4-3 | TRBD1 | CASSQDPPYRGSNEKLFF | TGCGCCAGCAGCCAAGATCCGCCGTACAGGGGGAGTAATGAAAAACTGTTTTTT
. | TRBJ1-4 | TRBV7-2 | TRBD1 | CASSRRTGEKLFF | TGTGCCAGCAGCCGTCGGACAGGGGAAAAACTGTTTTTT
. | TRBJ1-5 | TRBV27 | TRBD1 | CASQDRGFLLSNQPQHF | TGTGCCAGCCAAGACAGGGGGTTCCTTCTTAGCAATCAGCCCCAGCATTTT
. | TRBJ1-6 | TRBV30 | TRBD1 | CAWAQGLGGPLHF | TGTGCCTGGGCACAGGGGTTGGGTGGACCCCTCCACTTT
. | TRBJ2-7 | TRBV3-1/TRBV3-2 | . | CASSQRGSYEQYF | TGTGCCAGCAGCCAGCGGGGCTCCTACGAGCAGTACTTC
. | TRBJ2-7 | TRBV7-2 | TRBD2 | CASSPPWSGIREQYF | TGTGCCAGCAGCCCCCCATGGAGCGGGATAAGAGAGCAGTACTTC
once | TRBJ2-6 | TRBV19 | . | CASSPGGSGANVLTF | TGTGCCAGTAGTCCCGGAGGGTCTGGGGCCAACGTCCTGACTTTC
. | TRBJ2-1 | TRBV6-5 | . | CASRKRGNEQFF | TGTGCCAGCAGGAAACGGGGGAATGAGCAGTTCTTC
. | TRBJ1-5 | TRBV28 | . | CASSLYPTGQPQHF | TGTGCCAGCAGTTTATACCCGACGGGACAGCCCCAGCATTTT
. | TRBJ2-5 | TRBV5-4 | TRBD2 | CASSFTSGVQETQYF | TGTGCCAGCAGCTTTACCAGCGGGGTCCAAGAGACCCAGTACTTC
. | TRBJ2-2 | TRBV30 | TRBD1 | CAWKGTGNTGELFF | TGTGCCTGGAAAGGGACAGGGAACACCGGGGAGCTGTTTTTT
once | TRBJ2-4 | TRBV5-4 | . | CASSPGTPKNIQYF | TGTGCCAGCAGCCCCGGGACACCAAAAAACATTCAGTACTTC
. | TRBJ2-7 | TRBV19 | . | CASSIQGSGEQYF | TGTGCCAGTAGTATACAGGGGAGCGGCGAGCAGTACTTC
once | TRBJ2-7 | TRBV4-3 | TRBD2 | CASSQDGTAGVGASYEQYF | TGCGCCAGCAGCCAAGATGGGACGGCGGGGGTTGGGGCCTCCTACGAGCAGTACTTC
once | TRBJ2-7 | TRBV12-3/TRBV12-4 | . | CASSPSGPYEQYF | TGTGCCAGCAGTCCCTCAGGTCCGTACGAGCAGTACTTC
. | TRBJ1-2 | TRBV4-3 | . | CASSQDILGALYGYTF | TGCGCCAGCAGCCAAGATATTCTGGGGGCTCTCTATGGCTACACCTTC
many | TRBJ2-7 | TRBV7-9 | . | CASSPRHYRYYEQYF | TGTGCCAGCAGTCCCCGCCACTACAGGTACTACGAGCAGTACTTC
. | TRBJ1-1 | TRBV3-1/TRBV3-2 | TRBD1 | CASSQSGAGGSVTEAFF | TGTGCCAGCAGCCAAAGTGGGGCAGGGGGCTCGGTCACTGAAGCTTTCTTT
. | TRBJ2-7 | TRBV7-8 | . | CASSPAGGYYEQYF | TGTGCCAGCAGCCCCGCGGGCGGATACTACGAGCAGTACTTC
. | TRBJ1-1 | TRBV6-5 | TRBD1 | CASSYVDRGNTEAFF | TGTGCCAGCAGTTACGTCGACAGGGGGAACACTGAAGCTTTCTTT